This passage covers 20 T cell receptor beta chains from one sample sequenced in a study of patients and donors after allogeneic stem cell transplantation. A single record per CDR3 protein comes from TCRdb applying MiXCR to the RT-PCR reads. The data hold roughly 200,000 distinct CDR3 sequences, with 38% observed a single time. The sequenced sample was blood, either unsorted or a sorted T cell fraction (not recorded which). All receptors come from a human donor who was either an allogeneic HSCT recipient or a stem cell or donor lymphocyte infusion donor (not recorded which). It is not recorded whose cells these are; they may come from a transplant donor.

V is TRBV9 and J is TRBJ1-6, with D unresolved. This CDR3 spans 15 amino acids. CDR1 and CDR2 (germline): SGDLS, YYNGEE. V lost 2 bases and J lost 9, with 15 bases in between. The CDR3 nucleotides are TGTGCCAGCAGCGTCGGCGGAGAAGGCATTTCACCCCTCCACTTT. Translation: CASSVGGEGISPLHF.

The chain combines TRBV10-3 with TRBJ1-6, with 7 positions matching TRBD1. V was pared by 6 bases and J by 0 bases, with 5 bases of the junction left unmatched. The CDR3 has 16 amino acids. CDR1 and CDR2 (germline): ENHRY, SYGVKD. This chain's CDR3 is CAIRQGPSSYNSPLHF. The CDR3 DNA reads TGTGCCATCAGACAGGGGCCGAGCTCCTATAATTCACCCCTCCACTTT.

The CDR3 spells CASSEALKTNQPQHF. Here the CDR3 DNA reads TGTGCCAGCAGTGAGGCCTTAAAGACCAATCAGCCCCAGCATTTT. V and J are TRBV6-1 and TRBJ1-5; D is ambiguous. The CDR3 totals 15 residues. Trimming removed 3 bases from V and 3 bases from J, with 12 bases in between. Per germline, CDR1 MNHNS and CDR2 SASEGT.

This clonotype was seen a handful of times. The chain has TRBV29-1 and TRBJ1-6; no clear D gene. V dropped 7 bases and J dropped 9 bases, with 19 bases sitting between them. The CDR3 runs 14 residues. The germline gives CDR1 SQVTM, CDR2 ANQGSEA. DNA of the CDR3: TGCAGCGCCAGCGACTCTTTACCGGGTTCACCCCTCCACTTT. Protein product: CSASDSLPGSPLHF.

This clonotype appeared a single time. V gene TRBV9 combines with J gene TRBJ2-3; 7 bases are a match to TRBD2. This CDR3 region has 16 residues. Germline V lookup: CDR1 SGDLS, CDR2 YYNGEE. V trimming: 2 bases; J trimming: 6 bases; junction bases outside the gene matches: 12. DNA of the CDR3: TGTGCCAGCAGCGTCCTTCGGAGCGGGGAGGCGGATACGCAGTATTTT. Translated, it gives CASSVLRSGEADTQYF.

This chain links TRBV10-3 with TRBJ1-2, with no clear D. Germline V gene data show CDR1 as ENHRY and CDR2 as SYGVKD. The length of the CDR3 is 14 residues. Trimming stripped 0 bases from V and 4 bases from J, with 9 bases between. CDR3 in amino acids: CAISESWQSYGYTF. CDR3 in DNA: TGTGCCATCAGTGAGTCTTGGCAGTCCTATGGCTACACCTTC.

The rearrangement uses TRBV7-6 and TRBJ1-4, with unresolved D. V lost 4 bases and J 4 bases, leaving 22 bases between the germline ends. Germline assignment: CDR1 SGHVS and CDR2 FNYEAQ. The CDR3 is made up of 18 amino acids. The CDR3 here is CASSSVEGPNQLNEKLFF. DNA of the CDR3: TGTGCCAGCAGCTCCGTTGAAGGACCCAACCAACTTAATGAAAAACTGTTTTTT.

This clonotype was counted between two and nine times. The chain recombines TRBV4-3 with TRBJ2-4, with 10 nucleotides matching TRBD1. The V gene's germline CDR1 is LGHNA and CDR2 YSLEER. The V and J ends lost 0 bases and 8 bases, in that order; junction bases with no gene match: 10. This CDR3 has 17 residues. The CDR3 DNA reads TGCGCCAGCAGCCAAGATCGAAGGACAGGGGGAATTGACATTCAGTACTTC. This sequence encodes CASSQDRRTGGIDIQYF.

This clonotype was recorded a few times. J is TRBJ1-1 and V is TRBV12-3 or TRBV12-4; 7 bases are shared with TRBD1. V lost 5 bases and J lost 2; bases outside the gene matches: 8. There are 15 residues in the CDR3. CDR3 loop: CASSPRTGANTEAFF. CDR3 in DNA: TGTGCCAGCAGTCCCAGGACAGGCGCAAACACTGAAGCTTTCTTT.

The chain carries TRBV10-3 and TRBJ2-2, with D perhaps matching TRBD2 (6 bases). Trimming removed 6 bases from V and 2 bases from J, with 10 bases in between. The germline CDR1 and CDR2 sequences are ENHRY and SYGVKD. There are 14 residues in the CDR3. Here the CDR3 reads CAIRGDLNTGELFF. The CDR3, as DNA: TGTGCCATCAGGGGGGACTTAAACACCGGGGAGCTGTTTTTT.

This chain uses TRBV3-1 with TRBJ1-6; 8 nucleotides agree with TRBD1. CDR3 length: 15 amino acids. Germline trimming cut 1 base from V and 7 bases from J; bases unmatched to any gene: 3. Per germline, CDR1 LGHDT and CDR2 YNNKEL (reference sequence). This CDR3 is CASSQVGTGNSPLHF. CDR3 nucleotides: TGTGCCAGCAGCCAAGTCGGGACAGGAAATTCACCCCTCCACTTT.

The gene calls are TRBV28 and TRBJ2-2, with TRBD1 matching over 9 bases. CDR1 is MDHEN and CDR2 is SYDVKM in the germline V gene. V shed 5 bases, J shed 7 bases, and the junction held 8 bases outside the gene matches. CDR3 length equals 15 residues. In DNA form, the CDR3 reads TGTGCCAGCAGTCGGGACAGGGCTGGGCACGGGGAGCTGTTTTTT. Translating gives CASSRDRAGHGELFF.

This clonotype was seen a few times. The chain links TRBV5-5 to TRBJ1-4, with D possibly TRBD1 on 5 matching bases. Per germline, CDR1 SGHKS and CDR2 YYEKEE (reference sequence). The CDR3 has 15 residues. With 1 base removed from V and 5 bases from J, the gap between germline ends came to 12 bases. CDR3 sequence: CASSLTGDSNEKLFF. The CDR3 DNA reads as TGTGCCAGCAGCTTGACAGGAGACTCGAATGAAAAACTGTTTTTT.

The V and J genes are TRBV4-2 and TRBJ2-3, with D unresolved. Germline V gene data show CDR1 as LGHNA and CDR2 as YNFKEQ. The V end lost 0 bases, the J end lost 2 bases, and 9 bases lay between the germline ends. This CDR3 contains 15 residues. CDR3 nucleotide sequence: TGTGCCAGCAGCCAAGAAAGGCGGACCACAGATACGCAGTATTTT. Protein product: CASSQERRTTDTQYF.

The chain is built from TRBV16 and TRBJ1-1, with a tentative D call TRBD1 (5 bases). The CDR3 is made up of 13 amino acids. The germline V gene encodes CDR1 KGHSY and CDR2 FQNENV. Trimming shortened V by 4 bases and J by 8 bases, and 14 bases separated the two germline ends. This chain's CDR3 is CASSPQSGAEAFF. The CDR3 region has the DNA TGTGCCAGCAGCCCCCAGTCTGGGGCCGAAGCTTTCTTT.

This clonotype has a handful of counts. The genes are TRBV27 and TRBJ2-1, with a tentative D call TRBD1 (5 bases). The CDR3 sequence is 13 residues long. Germline-derived CDR1 and CDR2 are MNHEY and SMNVEV (reference sequence). V was shortened by 3 bases and J by 4 bases, with 7 bases between the two germline ends. CDR3 coding DNA: TGTGCCAGCAGTTTTGACAGTTACAATGAGCAGTTCTTC. It is translated as CASSFDSYNEQFF.

The sample holds a few counts of this clonotype. This chain uses TRBV12-3 or TRBV12-4 with TRBJ1-1; D is ambiguous. V was clipped by 7 bases and J by 3 bases, with 18 bases between them. This CDR3 is 15 amino acids long. Here the CDR3 DNA reads TGTGCCAGCACCCGCCATCTGGGGAGGGACACTGAAGCTTTCTTT. Translating it yields CASTRHLGRDTEAFF.

This sequence joins TRBV12-3 or TRBV12-4 and TRBJ1-6; D is perhaps TRBD1 (6 bases). The CDR3 is 13 amino acids. V was shortened by 4 bases and J by 15 bases, with 16 bases between the two germline ends. The chain's CDR3 is CASSWGQRPNLHF. As DNA, the CDR3 is TGTGCCAGCAGTTGGGGACAACGACCAAACCTCCACTTT.

CDR3: CATSRAGGPLFF. CDR3 nucleotide sequence: TGTGCCACCAGCAGAGCGGGGGGCCCACTGTTCTTC. The chain couples TRBV15 to TRBJ2-1, with D maybe TRBD2 (7 bases). CDR3 length: 12 residues. Trimming removed 1 base at V and 15 bases at J, with 13 bases between. The germline CDR1 and CDR2 sequences are LNHNV and YYDKDF (reference sequence).

This clonotype was detected only a few times. This chain connects TRBV12-3 or TRBV12-4 to TRBJ1-5; D remains unclear. Trimming pared 6 bases from V and 4 bases from J, leaving 13 bases between. CDR3 length: 14 residues. CDR3 loop: CASRPGPGNQPQHF. For the CDR3, the DNA is TGTGCCAGCAGACCGGGTCCTGGGAATCAGCCCCAGCATTTT.